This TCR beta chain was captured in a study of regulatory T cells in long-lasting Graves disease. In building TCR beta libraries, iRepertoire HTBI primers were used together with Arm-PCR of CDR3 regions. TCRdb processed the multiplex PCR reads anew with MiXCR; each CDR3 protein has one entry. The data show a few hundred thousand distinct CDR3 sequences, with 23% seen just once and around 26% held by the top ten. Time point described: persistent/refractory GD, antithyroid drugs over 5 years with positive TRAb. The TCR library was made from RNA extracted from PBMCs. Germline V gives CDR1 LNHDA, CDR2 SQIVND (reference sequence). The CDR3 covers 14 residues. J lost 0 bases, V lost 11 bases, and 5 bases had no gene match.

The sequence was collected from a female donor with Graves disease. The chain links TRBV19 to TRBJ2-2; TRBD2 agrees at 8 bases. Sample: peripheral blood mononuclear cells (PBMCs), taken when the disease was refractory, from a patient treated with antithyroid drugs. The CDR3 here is CASTSGPNTGELFF. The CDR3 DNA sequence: TGTGCCTCAACTAGCGGACCGAACACCGGGGAGCTGTTTTTT.